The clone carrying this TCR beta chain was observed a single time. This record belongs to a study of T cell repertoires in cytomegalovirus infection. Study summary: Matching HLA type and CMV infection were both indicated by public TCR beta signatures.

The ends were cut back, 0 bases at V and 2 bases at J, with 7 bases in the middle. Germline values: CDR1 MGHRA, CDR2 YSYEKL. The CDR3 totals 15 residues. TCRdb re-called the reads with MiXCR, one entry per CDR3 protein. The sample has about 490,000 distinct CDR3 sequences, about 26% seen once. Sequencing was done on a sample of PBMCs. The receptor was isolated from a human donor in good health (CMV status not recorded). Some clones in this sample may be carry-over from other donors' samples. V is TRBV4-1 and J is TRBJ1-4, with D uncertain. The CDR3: CASSQDRVTNEKLFF. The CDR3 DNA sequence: TGCGCCAGCAGCCAAGATCGGGTGACTAATGAAAAACTGTTTTTT.